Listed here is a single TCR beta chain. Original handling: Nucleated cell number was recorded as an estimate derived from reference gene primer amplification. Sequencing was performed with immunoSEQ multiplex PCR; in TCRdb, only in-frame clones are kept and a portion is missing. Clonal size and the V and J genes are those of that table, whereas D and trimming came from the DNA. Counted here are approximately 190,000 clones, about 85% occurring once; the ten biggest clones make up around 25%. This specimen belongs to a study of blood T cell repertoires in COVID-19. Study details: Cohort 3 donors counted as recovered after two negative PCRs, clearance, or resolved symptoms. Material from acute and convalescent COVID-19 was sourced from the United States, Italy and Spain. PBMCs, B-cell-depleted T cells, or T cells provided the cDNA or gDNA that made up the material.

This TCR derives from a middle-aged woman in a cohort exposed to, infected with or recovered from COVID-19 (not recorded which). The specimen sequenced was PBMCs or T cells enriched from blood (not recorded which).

The CDR3 here is CASNSGTGPSCDGYTF. CDR3 coding DNA: TGTGCCAGCAACTCAGGGACAGGGCCTTCTTGCGATGGCTACACCTTC. This chain uses TRBV21-1 with TRBJ1-2; the DNA was not compared with TRBD1, the D call given in the table. TRBV21-1 is a pseudogene locus. The CDR3 extends over 16 amino acids.